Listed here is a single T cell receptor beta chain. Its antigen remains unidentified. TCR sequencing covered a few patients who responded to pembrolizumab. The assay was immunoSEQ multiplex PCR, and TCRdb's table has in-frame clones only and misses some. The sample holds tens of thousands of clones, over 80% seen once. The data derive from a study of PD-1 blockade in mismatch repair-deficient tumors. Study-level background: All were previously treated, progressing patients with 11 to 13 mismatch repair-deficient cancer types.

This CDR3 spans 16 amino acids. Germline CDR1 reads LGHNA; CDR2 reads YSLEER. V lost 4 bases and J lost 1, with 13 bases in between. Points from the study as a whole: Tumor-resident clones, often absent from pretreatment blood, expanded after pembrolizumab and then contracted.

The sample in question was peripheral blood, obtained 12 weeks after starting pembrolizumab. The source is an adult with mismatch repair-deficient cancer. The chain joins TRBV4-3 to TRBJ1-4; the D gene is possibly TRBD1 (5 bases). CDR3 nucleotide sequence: TGCGCCAGCAGCCCCCGCGGGACGGGAACTAATGAAAAACTGTTTTTT. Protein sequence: CASSPRGTGTNEKLFF.